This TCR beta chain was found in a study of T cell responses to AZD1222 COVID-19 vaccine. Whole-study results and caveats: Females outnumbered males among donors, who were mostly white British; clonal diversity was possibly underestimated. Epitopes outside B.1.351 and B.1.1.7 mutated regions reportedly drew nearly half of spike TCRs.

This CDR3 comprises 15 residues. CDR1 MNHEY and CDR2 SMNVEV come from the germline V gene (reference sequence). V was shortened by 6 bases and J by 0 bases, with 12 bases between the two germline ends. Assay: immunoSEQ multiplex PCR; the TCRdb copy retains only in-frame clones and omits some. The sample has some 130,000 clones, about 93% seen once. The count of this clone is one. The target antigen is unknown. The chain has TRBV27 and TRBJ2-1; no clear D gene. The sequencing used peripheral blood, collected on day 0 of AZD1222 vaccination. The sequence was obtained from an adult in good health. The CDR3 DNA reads TGTGCCAGCAGAGAGAGCAGTAACTCCTACAATGAGCAGTTCTTC. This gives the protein CASRESSNSYNEQFF.